This TCR beta chain was sequenced in a study of blood T cell repertoires in COVID-19. At the level of the study: Sample material is recorded as cDNA or gDNA derived from T cells, B-cell-depleted T cells, or PBMCs.

The repertoire was sequenced with immunoSEQ multiplex PCR; TCRdb's copy has only in-frame clones and lacks some. The sample lists under 250,000 clones; approximately 88% were seen once. The CDR3 is made up of 13 amino acids. V lost 5 bases to trimming and J lost 5 bases, with 12 bases between them. Germline V CDR1 and CDR2: SGHVS, FQNEAQ. The rearrangement links TRBV7-8 to TRBJ2-5, with a possible D match to TRBD1 (6 bases). This clonotype was sampled from a middle-aged man with acute or convalescent COVID-19. Material: peripheral blood. The CDR3 region has the DNA TGTGCCAGCAGCACACAGGGTCGGGAGACCCAGTACTTC. This translates into CASSTQGRETQYF.